The 18 T cell receptor beta chains below were found in one sample sequenced in a study of human T cells and chemical hapten exposure. Using its own MiXCR run on the RACE reads, TCRdb lists one record per CDR3 protein. The sample lists about 51,000 distinct CDR3 sequences, approximately 8.8% occurring once. Time point here: pre-sensitization, week 0. Treatment of the sample: therapeutic diphenylcyclopropenone sensitization with weekly scalp DPC. This specimen consisted of whole blood, obtained in connection with sensitization to the hapten diphenylcyclopropenone (DPC). These receptors all come from a middle-aged woman with alopecia areata. Some clones in this sample may be carry-over from other donors' samples.

V and J are TRBV13 and TRBJ2-3; D gene unclear. CDR1 PRHDT and CDR2 FYEKMQ come from the germline V gene (reference sequence). Trimming took 7 bases from V and 0 from J, leaving 8 bases between them. The CDR3 consists of 13 residues. CDR3 protein: CASTKTSTDTQYF. The CDR3 coding sequence is TGTGCCAGCACGAAGACTAGCACAGATACGCAGTATTTT. Based on the CDR3 plus reference TRBV13 and TRBJ2-3, the full variable domain is AAGVIQSPRHLIKEKRETATLKCYPIPRHDTVYWYQQGPGQDPQFLISFYEKMQSDKGSIPDRFSAQQFSDYHSELNMSSLELGDSALYFCASTKTSTDTQYFGPGTRLTVL.

This clonotype occurred many times. The V and J genes are TRBV20-1 and TRBJ1-2; D is undetermined. Trimming took 4 bases from V and 8 from J, leaving 11 bases between them. This CDR3 spans 11 amino acids. Germline loops: CDR1 DFQATT, CDR2 SNEGSKA (reference sequence). The DNA for the CDR3 is TGCAGTGCTATTAGGGCTGGCGGCTACACCTTC. It translates to CSAIRAGGYTF.

This clonotype has a count of ten or more. V usage is TRBV5-6 and J usage is TRBJ1-3; 8 positions agree with TRBD1. The ends lost 3 bases at V and 4 bases at J; junction bases unmatched: 6. The CDR3 totals 15 residues. Per germline, CDR1 SGHDT and CDR2 YYEEEE. The CDR3 DNA reads TGTGCCAGCAGCTCCCTGAGGACAGGGGGAAACACCATATATTTT. The encoded protein is CASSSLRTGGNTIYF.

There are many counts of this clonotype. The J gene is TRBJ2-7, the V gene TRBV28, with D hard to call. Germline values: CDR1 MDHEN, CDR2 SYDVKM. Trimming shortened V by 6 bases and J by 5 bases, and 8 bases separated the two germline ends. This CDR3 is 11 amino acids long. The CDR3 DNA is TGTGCCAGCAGCCTTGGGGACGAGCAGTACTTC. It translates to CASSLGDEQYF. Using reference TRBV28 and TRBJ2-7 for the parts outside the CDR3, the full variable domain is DVKVTQSSRYLVKRTGEKVFLECVQDMDHENMFWYRQDPGLGLRLIYFSYDVKMKEKGDIPEGYSVSREKKERFSLILESASTNQTSMYLCASSLGDEQYFGPGTRLTVT.

This clonotype has a count of ten or more. The V gene is TRBV28, the J gene TRBJ1-6; no clear D. This CDR3 has 17 residues. Germline CDR1 is MDHEN and CDR2 is SYDVKM. The germline V and J ends were trimmed by 2 bases and 0 bases, with 11 bases remaining between them. CDR3 in DNA: TGTGCCAGCAGTTTAGTTTTTCGGAGCTCCTATAATTCACCCCTCCACTTT. It specifies CASSLVFRSSYNSPLHF.

This clonotype was seen many times. V gene TRBV15 combines with J gene TRBJ1-3; 9 bases match TRBD1. There are 18 residues in the CDR3. Germline loops: CDR1 LNHNV, CDR2 YYDKDF (reference sequence). The V gene end was trimmed by 1 base and the J gene end by 3 bases; junction bases not matched to a gene: 10. CDR3 sequence: CATSRGAHRGRSGNTIYF. DNA of the CDR3: TGTGCCACCAGCAGAGGGGCACACAGGGGGCGAAGTGGAAACACCATATATTTT.

V gene TRBV2 combines with J gene TRBJ2-1; possible D gene TRBD1, 6 bases. The V end was cut by 6 bases, the J end by 9 bases, with 12 bases between. The CDR3 spans 12 residues. CDR1 is SNHLY and CDR2 is FYNNEI in the germline V gene. The CDR3 sequence is CASREQGGEQFF. CDR3 bases: TGTGCCAGCAGAGAACAGGGTGGTGAGCAGTTCTTC.

This clonotype has just a few counts. This chain connects TRBV20-1 to TRBJ2-3; 14 bases align to TRBD2. The germline gives CDR1 DFQATT, CDR2 SNEGSKA (reference sequence). V lost 6 bases and J lost 4; bases outside the gene matches: 3. The CDR3 extends over 14 amino acids. CDR3 sequence reads: CSALTSGGADTQYF. DNA of the CDR3: TGCAGTGCCCTGACTAGCGGGGGGGCAGATACGCAGTATTTT.

This clonotype was counted only a few times. V usage is TRBV2 and J usage is TRBJ2-1, with D possibly TRBD2 on 5 matching bases. The CDR3 extends over 15 amino acids. CDR1 is SNHLY and CDR2 is FYNNEI in the germline V gene. V lost 1 base to trimming and J lost 1 base, with 8 bases between them. The CDR3 region is CASSEVAGSYNEQFF. CDR3 in DNA: TGTGCCAGCAGTGAAGTGGCGGGTTCCTACAATGAGCAGTTCTTC.

The rearrangement joins TRBV6-4 to TRBJ2-2; 9 bases are shared with TRBD1. Germline CDR1 is MRHNA and CDR2 is SNTAGT. The CDR3 has 16 residues. Losses at the gene ends were 0 bases for V and 4 bases for J; bases not matched to a gene: 3. CDR3 loop: CASSDSGQGATGELFF. As DNA, the CDR3 is TGTGCCAGCAGTGACTCGGGACAGGGAGCCACCGGGGAGCTGTTTTTT.

This clonotype was observed at least ten times. The gene calls are TRBV7-3 and TRBJ1-1, with a tentative D call TRBD1 (5 bases). Trimming removed 5 bases at V and 0 bases at J, with 16 bases between. From germline, CDR1 is SGHTA and CDR2 FQGTGA. The CDR3 totals 16 residues. The CDR3 nucleotides read TGTGCCAGCAGCCCAGCGGCACAGGCCGTGAACACTGAAGCTTTCTTT. This sequence encodes CASSPAAQAVNTEAFF.

The V and J genes are TRBV28 and TRBJ2-1; 8 bases match TRBD1. Trimming at V came to 10 bases and at J to 0 bases, leaving 8 bases not matched to a gene. The CDR3 covers 15 residues. Germline V gives CDR1 MDHEN, CDR2 SYDVKM. This chain's CDR3 is CAIETGDNSYNEQFF. CDR3 DNA sequence: TGTGCCATCGAGACAGGGGATAACTCCTACAATGAGCAGTTCTTC.

V usage is TRBV2 and J usage is TRBJ2-7; possible D gene TRBD2, 6 bases. CDR1 and CDR2 from the germline V gene are SNHLY and FYNNEI. The CDR3 has 13 amino acids. Trimming removed 10 bases at V and 1 base at J, with 14 bases between. The CDR3 loop is CATAGRESYEQYF. CDR3 coding DNA: TGTGCCACCGCGGGACGGGAATCCTACGAGCAGTACTTC.

The chain combines TRBV7-8 with TRBJ2-3; D is undetermined. The ends were cut back, 5 bases at V and 0 bases at J, with 9 bases in the middle. The CDR3 spans 14 residues. The germline V gene has CDR1 SGHVS and CDR2 FQNEAQ. CDR3 sequence reads: CASSRVRSTDTQYF. For the CDR3, the DNA is TGTGCCAGCAGCAGGGTGCGGAGCACAGATACGCAGTATTTT.

This clonotype was picked up a small number of times. The CDR3 protein is CASSPQGRYEQYF. The CDR3 coding sequence is TGTGCCAGCAGCCCACAGGGGCGGTACGAGCAGTACTTC. This chain uses TRBV6-1 with TRBJ2-7; 7 bases fit TRBD1. The CDR3 length is 13 residues. V gave up 6 bases and J gave up 4 bases; unmatched junction bases: 6. Germline CDR1 MNHNS, CDR2 SASEGT.

This clonotype was found many times. The chain uses TRBV6-2 or TRBV6-3 and TRBJ2-7; D unresolved. Trimming left V 2 bases short and J 5 bases short, with 16 bases between. CDR1 and CDR2 from the germline V gene are MNHEY and SVGEGT. There are 15 residues in the CDR3. CDR3 bases: TGTGCCAGCAGTTACCGAGAGGCGGTACCTGACGAGCAGTACTTC. Its protein is CASSYREAVPDEQYF.

This clonotype was counted between two and nine times. The chain combines TRBV7-2 with TRBJ1-3, with D possibly matching TRBD1 (5 bases). CDR1 is SGHTA, CDR2 FQGNSA, per germline. The CDR3 has 17 residues. V was shortened by 1 base and J by 0 bases, with 13 bases between the two germline ends. CDR3 DNA sequence: TGTGCCAGCAGCTTAGTATTCGGGACGAGCTCTGGAAACACCATATATTTT. Translation: CASSLVFGTSSGNTIYF.

This clonotype has ten or more counts. V and J are TRBV7-9 and TRBJ1-3; 9 bases are a match to TRBD1. The J segment lost 2 bases and the V segment lost 4 bases, leaving 9 bases of the junction unmatched. Germline assignment: CDR1 SEHNR and CDR2 FQNEAQ (reference sequence). This CDR3 has 17 amino acids. The CDR3 sequence is CASSSPGQGLPGNTIYF. The CDR3 DNA follows: TGTGCCAGCAGCTCTCCGGGACAGGGTCTGCCTGGAAACACCATATATTTT.